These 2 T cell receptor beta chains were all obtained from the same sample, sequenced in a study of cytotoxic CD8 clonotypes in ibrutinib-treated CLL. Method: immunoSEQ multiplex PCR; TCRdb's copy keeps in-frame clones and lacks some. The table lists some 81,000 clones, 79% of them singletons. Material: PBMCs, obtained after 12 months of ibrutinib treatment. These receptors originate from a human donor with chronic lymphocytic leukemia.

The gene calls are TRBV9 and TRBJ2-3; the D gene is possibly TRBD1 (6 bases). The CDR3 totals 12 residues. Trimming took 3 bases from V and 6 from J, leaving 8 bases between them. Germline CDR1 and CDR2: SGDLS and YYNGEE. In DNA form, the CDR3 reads TGTGCCAGCAGCGGGCAGGGGGATACGCAGTATTTT. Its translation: CASSGQGDTQYF.

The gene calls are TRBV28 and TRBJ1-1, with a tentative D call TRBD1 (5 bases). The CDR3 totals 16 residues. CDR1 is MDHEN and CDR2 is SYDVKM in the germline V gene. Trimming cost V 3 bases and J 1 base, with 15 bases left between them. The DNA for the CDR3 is TGTGCCAGCAGTTTGAGCGGGGAGAGGGGGAACACTGAAGCTTTCTTT. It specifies CASSLSGERGNTEAFF.